One and the same sample provided the 11 T cell receptor beta chains below, sequenced in a study of T cell responses to AZD1222 COVID-19 vaccine (dated by TCRdb to 2020 to 2022). Library preparation employed the immunoSEQ multiplex PCR assay. TCRdb re-hosts the immuneACCESS table, in-frame sequences only. Its copies lack some clones; in the studies checked, an unresolved V gene accounts for under half of them, and the cause for the rest is not known. Recorded for this sample are 190,000 or so clones; just over 90% of them occurred a single time. The ten largest clones represent roughly 3.5% of the sample. Reading the label with the study, this specimen's time point is: about 28 days (+/-7) after the second vaccine dose. The source material was peripheral blood, sampled 28 days after the second AZD1222 dose. These receptor sequences come from an adult who received the AZD1222 COVID-19 vaccine.

This rearrangement joins TRBV5-6 to TRBJ2-1, with 8 bases that match TRBD1. Germline-derived CDR1 and CDR2 are SGHDT and YYEEEE. Trimming removed 0 bases from V and 0 bases from J; junction bases left unmatched: 5. The CDR3 totals 17 residues. CDR3 nucleotide sequence: TGTGCCAGCAGCTTGGGAACAGGGGGGAGCTCCTACAATGAGCAGTTCTTC. Translation gives CASSLGTGGSSYNEQFF.

In its sample, this clone was seen a few times. The rearrangement links TRBV5-1 to TRBJ1-3; D possibly corresponds to TRBD1 (5 bases). Trimming pared 1 base from V and 4 bases from J, leaving 9 bases between. The V gene's germline CDR1 is SGHRS and CDR2 YFSETQ. The CDR3 covers 14 residues. The CDR3 is CASSLKGEGNTIYF. Here the CDR3 DNA reads TGCGCCAGCAGCTTGAAAGGGGAGGGAAACACCATATATTTT.

The chain is built from TRBV7-9 and TRBJ2-7; D gene unclear. Germline CDR1 and CDR2: SEHNR and FQNEAQ (reference sequence). This CDR3 has 11 amino acids. Trimming cost V 7 bases and J 7 bases, with 11 bases left between them. CDR3: CASTLLEEQYF. CDR3 DNA sequence: TGTGCCAGCACCCTTTTGGAGGAGCAGTACTTC.

This chain uses TRBV4-2 with TRBJ2-7; D is uncertain. From germline, CDR1 is LGHNA and CDR2 YNFKEQ. The germline V and J ends were trimmed by 1 base and 5 bases, with 15 bases remaining between them. The length of the CDR3 is 15 residues. CDR3 amino acids: CASSQGGRRAHEQYF. The CDR3 bases are TGTGCCAGCAGCCAAGGCGGCCGGCGCGCCCACGAGCAGTACTTC.

The chain combines TRBV7-2 with TRBJ2-1; 8 bases are a match to TRBD1. Losses at the gene ends were 1 base for V and 6 bases for J; bases not matched to a gene: 5. The CDR3 has 15 residues. CDR1 SGHTA and CDR2 FQGNSA come from the germline V gene. The CDR3 spells CASSLVGTGLNEQFF. In DNA, the CDR3 is TGTGCCAGCAGCTTAGTAGGGACAGGCCTCAATGAGCAGTTCTTC.

This rearrangement joins TRBV7-9 to TRBJ2-5, with 7 bases matching TRBD2. In germline, CDR1 is SEHNR, CDR2 FQNEAQ (reference sequence). This CDR3 comprises 16 residues. J lost 1 base, V lost 1 base, and 6 bases had no gene match. The CDR3 protein is CASSLGRLAGQETQYF. The CDR3 coding sequence is TGTGCCAGCAGCTTAGGTCGGTTAGCGGGCCAAGAGACCCAGTACTTC.

The chain recombines TRBV24-1 with TRBJ2-1; D is unresolved. V was clipped by 3 bases and J by 8 bases, with 13 bases between them. CDR3 length equals 14 residues. Germline V CDR1 and CDR2: KGHDR, SFDVKD. As DNA, the CDR3 is TGTGCCACCAGTGATACGACTCAGAGGCATGAGCAGTTCTTC. Its protein is CATSDTTQRHEQFF.

This clone was seen once. This chain links TRBV28 with TRBJ2-7; D is ambiguous. Germline V CDR1 and CDR2: MDHEN, SYDVKM. V was trimmed by 6 bases and J by 3 bases, leaving 6 bases between them. This CDR3 has 11 amino acids. The DNA for the CDR3 is TGTGCCAGCAGGCAAAACTACGAGCAGTACTTC. Encoded protein: CASRQNYEQYF.

The rearrangement uses TRBV28 and TRBJ2-3; D might be TRBD1 or TRBD2, each matching 6 bases. This CDR3 comprises 20 residues. The V gene's germline CDR1 is MDHEN and CDR2 SYDVKM. With 10 bases removed from V and 0 bases from J, the gap between germline ends came to 32 bases. CDR3: CATIPHLEWGAEDSTDTQYF. In nucleotides, the CDR3 is TGTGCCACCATACCTCATCTCGAATGGGGGGCGGAGGATAGCACAGATACGCAGTATTTT. Full variable domain (outside the CDR3, taken from reference TRBV28 and TRBJ2-3): DVKVTQSSRYLVKRTGEKVFLECVQDMDHENMFWYRQDPGLGLRLIYFSYDVKMKEKGDIPEGYSVSREKKERFSLILESASTNQTSMYLCATIPHLEWGAEDSTDTQYFGPGTRLTVL.

The chain carries TRBV6-6 and TRBJ1-1, with a tentative D call TRBD1 (5 bases). Germline assignment: CDR1 MNHNY and CDR2 SVGAGI (reference sequence). The CDR3 spans 12 residues. Trimming removed 2 bases from V and 9 bases from J, with 10 bases in between. CDR3 protein: CASSYNRDQAFF. The CDR3 bases are TGTGCCAGCAGTTACAACCGGGACCAAGCTTTCTTT.

This chain links TRBV7-2 with TRBJ2-7, with TRBD2 matching 10 bases. The CDR3 covers 13 residues. Germline CDR1 SGHTA, CDR2 FQGNSA. V lost 8 bases and J lost 6; bases outside the gene matches: 7. CDR3: CASGLAGVGEQYF. The CDR3 DNA is TGTGCCAGCGGTCTAGCGGGAGTGGGCGAGCAGTACTTC.